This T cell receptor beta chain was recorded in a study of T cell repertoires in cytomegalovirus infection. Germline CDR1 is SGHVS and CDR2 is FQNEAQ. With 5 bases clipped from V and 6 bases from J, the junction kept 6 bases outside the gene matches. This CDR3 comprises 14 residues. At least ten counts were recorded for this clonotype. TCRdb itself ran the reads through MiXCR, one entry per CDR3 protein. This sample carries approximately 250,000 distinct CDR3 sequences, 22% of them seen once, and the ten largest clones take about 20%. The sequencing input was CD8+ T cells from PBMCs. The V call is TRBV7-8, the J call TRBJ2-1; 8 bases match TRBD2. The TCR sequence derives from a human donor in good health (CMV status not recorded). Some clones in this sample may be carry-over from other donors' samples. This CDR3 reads CASSPAGARNEQFF. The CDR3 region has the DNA TGTGCCAGCAGCCCAGCGGGGGCTCGCAATGAGCAGTTCTTC.